This TCR beta chain was sequenced for a study of T cell repertoires in cytomegalovirus infection (dated by TCRdb to between 2019 and 2020). Background on the whole study: Donor HLA type was relevant to the analysis, because carriage of CMV infection together with the matching HLA type was indicated by public TCR beta signatures.

About this clonotype: Its antigen is still unknown. Base quality data are lacking; no much larger clone is found one base away.

The run used an Illumina HiSeq 1500. The public reads were run again by TCRdb, first through fastp at Q25 and then through MiXCR, and only productive beta chains were kept. Identical CDR3 protein sequences are pooled into one entry, listed with their most common genes and DNA. Present in this sample are roughly 190,000 distinct CDR3 sequences, approximately 9.7% of which were seen just once. About 4.2% of the sample belongs to the ten largest clones. From the cysteine through the phenylalanine, the CDR3 covers 12 amino acids. Only the CDR3 region is kept as DNA, spanning 36 bases read in frame from base 1. The germline V gene provides CDR1 MDHEN and CDR2 SYDVKM. V is clipped by 10 bases and J by 7 bases, and the sequence between their germline boundaries is 16 bases long. What the study reported, not specific to this receptor: In both this cohort and an independent 352-donor cohort, the cumulative frequency of public TCR beta family members distinguished carriers of CMV infection plus the relevant HLA type. The ex vivo response was dominated by HLA-C-restricted CMV-specific TCR beta clonotypes, which also provided the single most frequent clonotype in two of eight donors.

The rearranged chain carries TRBV28 and TRBJ1-1, with the D gene not clear enough to name. This receptor was obtained from a human donor in good health (CMV status not recorded). Some clones in this sample may be carry-over from other donors' samples. The sequenced sample was PBMCs. The nucleotide sequence is TGTGCCACCACAGACCATAAACGTGAAGCTTTCTTT. It specifies CATTDHKREAFF.